The 15 T cell receptor beta chains below come from one sample, sequenced in a study of T cell responses to AZD1222 COVID-19 vaccine. Sequencing was performed with immunoSEQ multiplex PCR; in TCRdb, only in-frame clones are kept and a portion is missing. The sample consists of tens of thousands of clones, nearly 90% of them appearing once. Sequencing used peripheral blood, obtained on day 0 of AZD1222 vaccination. The receptor source for this set is an adult in good health.

V and J are TRBV7-8 and TRBJ1-1; 10 bases are a match to TRBD1. The CDR3 length is 15 residues. Trimming at V came to 3 bases and at J to 6 bases, leaving 7 bases not matched to a gene. Germline lookup yields CDR1 SGHVS and CDR2 FQNEAQ. This CDR3 is CASSFTGQGEPEAFF. The CDR3 nucleotides read TGTGCCAGCAGCTTTACAGGACAGGGGGAACCTGAAGCTTTCTTT.

V gene TRBV27 combines with J gene TRBJ2-4; TRBD2 might be the D (6 bases). The CDR3 totals 17 residues. Between the trimmed V and J ends, which lost 5 bases and 5 bases, there was a span of 22 bases. CDR1 is MNHEY, CDR2 SMNVEV, per germline (reference sequence). The CDR3 loop reads CASSPDPRRVIENIQYF. The CDR3 region has the DNA TGTGCCAGCAGTCCGGATCCGCGGAGGGTGATAGAAAACATTCAGTACTTC.

The rearrangement uses TRBV3-1 (or the pseudogene TRBV3-2) and TRBJ1-6, with D tentatively TRBD1 (6 bases). The germline gives CDR1 LGHDT, CDR2 YNNKEL (reference sequence). This CDR3 has 15 residues. Trimming shortened V by 1 base and J by 10 bases, and 14 bases separated the two germline ends. The CDR3 protein is CASSQAGGEGSPLHF. The CDR3 region has the DNA TGTGCCAGCAGCCAAGCGGGGGGCGAGGGGTCACCCCTCCACTTT.

This clone was picked up a small number of times. The chain links TRBV7-9 to TRBJ2-5; D gene unclear. Trimming took 5 bases from V and 4 from J, leaving 20 bases between them. The CDR3 is made up of 16 amino acids. CDR1 is SEHNR and CDR2 is FQNEAQ in the germline V gene (reference sequence). In nucleotides, the CDR3 is TGTGCCAGCAGCCCAAAGGGTGGCTCCACAAGAGAGACCCAGTACTTC. This sequence encodes CASSPKGGSTRETQYF.

This clone has only a few counts. J is TRBJ2-1 and V is TRBV2; either TRBD1 or TRBD2 may supply D (5 bases each). V was cut by 6 bases and J by 10 bases, with 22 bases left in between. Germline CDR1 and CDR2: SNHLY and FYNNEI. This CDR3 contains 15 residues. The CDR3 spells CASRPTRDANSEQFF. The CDR3, as DNA: TGTGCCAGCAGACCGACCCGGGACGCCAACTCCGAGCAGTTCTTC. Full variable domain (missing parts from reference TRBV2 and TRBJ2-1): EPEVTQTPSHQVTQMGQEVILRCVPISNHLYFYWYRQILGQKVEFLVSFYNNEISEKSEIFDDQFSVERPDGSNFTLKIRSTKLEDSAMYFCASRPTRDANSEQFFGPGTRLTVL.

V usage is TRBV5-1 and J usage is TRBJ1-2, with D possibly TRBD1 on 5 matching bases. The CDR3 contains 16 residues. V dropped 0 bases and J dropped 3 bases, with 15 bases sitting between them. The germline V gene has CDR1 SGHRS and CDR2 YFSETQ. As DNA, the CDR3 is TGCGCCAGCAGCTTGGCGGTAGGGCTAGGGGACTATGGCTACACCTTC. Translation gives CASSLAVGLGDYGYTF. The variable domain in full, with the rest retrieved from reference TRBV5-1 and TRBJ1-2, is KAGVTQTPRYLIKTRGQQVTLSCSPISGHRSVSWYQQTPGQGLQFLFEYFSETQRNKGNFPGRFSGRQFSNSRSEMNVSTLELGDSALYLCASSLAVGLGDYGYTFGSGTRLTVV.

The gene calls are TRBV18 and TRBJ1-3, with D tentatively TRBD1 (5 bases). With 2 bases removed from V and 0 bases from J, the gap between germline ends came to 17 bases. Germline loops: CDR1 KGHSH, CDR2 LQKENI. The CDR3 contains 18 residues. CDR3 in amino acids: CASSPSMGPSSSGNTIYF. CDR3 DNA sequence: TGTGCCAGCTCACCAAGCATGGGGCCATCAAGCTCTGGAAACACCATATATTTT. Combining the CDR3 with reference TRBV18 and TRBJ1-3 gives the whole variable domain NAGVMQNPRHLVRRRGQEARLRCSPMKGHSHVYWYRQLPEEGLKFMVYLQKENIIDESGMPKERFSAEFPKEGPSILRIQQVVRGDSAAYFCASSPSMGPSSSGNTIYFGEGSWLTVV.

The rearrangement joins TRBV7-2 to TRBJ1-6; the D gene is possibly TRBD1 (5 bases). V was shortened by 5 bases and J by 6 bases, with 14 bases between the two germline ends. This CDR3 comprises 15 residues. Germline V gene sequence: CDR1 SGHTA, CDR2 FQGNSA. CDR3 DNA: TGTGCCAGCAGCCCCCCAGGGTTAAGTAATTCACCCCTCCACTTT. Encoded protein: CASSPPGLSNSPLHF.

This clone turned up a few times. V gene TRBV6-1 combines with J gene TRBJ2-5, with D perhaps matching TRBD1 or TRBD2 (6 bases each). V lost 2 bases to trimming and J lost 5 bases, with 9 bases between them. Germline V gene sequence: CDR1 MNHNS, CDR2 SASEGT. The CDR3 covers 13 residues. CDR3 region: CASSEPGAETQYF. The CDR3 nucleotides are TGTGCCAGCAGTGAACCGGGGGCGGAGACCCAGTACTTC.

V and J are TRBV11-2 and TRBJ1-1; D is ambiguous. CDR1 SGHAT and CDR2 FQNNGV come from the germline V gene. The CDR3 runs to 13 residues. Deletions cut 3 bases from V and 0 bases from J, with 5 bases between. CDR3 loop: CASSLSVNTEAFF. CDR3 DNA sequence: TGTGCCAGCAGCTTGTCGGTGAACACTGAAGCTTTCTTT.

V is TRBV4-3 and J is TRBJ2-7; D may be TRBD1 (6 bases). The V end was cut by 4 bases, the J end by 6 bases, with 22 bases between. Germline V gene data show CDR1 as LGHNA and CDR2 as YSLEER. The CDR3 is 16 amino acids. CDR3 amino acids: CASSPNYGQRRLEQYF. The CDR3 DNA is TGCGCCAGCAGCCCCAACTACGGACAGAGGAGACTCGAGCAGTACTTC.

The chain couples TRBV7-8 to TRBJ2-5; 14 positions match TRBD2. The CDR3 is 15 residues long. Unmatched junction bases numbered 4, after V lost 5 bases and J lost 5 bases. The V gene's germline CDR1 is SGHVS and CDR2 FQNEAQ. The CDR3 loop reads CASSRGTSGSETQYF. The CDR3 DNA is TGTGCCAGCAGCCGAGGGACTAGCGGGAGTGAGACCCAGTACTTC.

The chain joins TRBV7-9 to TRBJ1-1; 9 nucleotides align to TRBD1. In germline, CDR1 is SEHNR, CDR2 FQNEAQ (reference sequence). With V trimmed by 1 base and J by 1 base, 4 bases remained unmatched. The CDR3 extends over 16 amino acids. As DNA, the CDR3 is TGTGCCAGCAGCTTAGGGTCGGGACAGGGGAACACTGAAGCTTTCTTT. Its protein product is CASSLGSGQGNTEAFF.

The chain joins TRBV7-2 to TRBJ2-1; TRBD1 aligns across 12 bases. The V gene end was trimmed by 5 bases and the J gene end by 8 bases; junction bases not matched to a gene: 4. This CDR3 has 14 amino acids. The germline gives CDR1 SGHTA, CDR2 FQGNSA. CDR3 nucleotide sequence: TGTGCCAGCAGCAAGGGACAGGGGGCCTATGAGCAGTTCTTC. It specifies CASSKGQGAYEQFF. The full variable domain, in which reference TRBV7-2 and TRBJ2-1 provide the parts outside the CDR3, is GAGVSQSPSNKVTEKGKDVELRCDPISGHTALYWYRQSLGQGLEFLIYFQGNSAPDKSGLPSDRFSAERTGGSVSTLTIQRTQQEDSAVYLCASSKGQGAYEQFFGPGTRLTVL.

The rearrangement joins TRBV18 to TRBJ2-1; TRBD2 aligns across 7 bases. There are 12 residues in the CDR3. J was trimmed by 13 bases and V by 3 bases; bases with no gene match: 6. Germline V gene lookup returns CDR1 KGHSH and CDR2 LQKENI. CDR3 DNA sequence: TGTGCCAGCTCACCGGGGGGGGGATCCCAGTTCTTC. It translates to CASSPGGGSQFF.